The TCR beta chain described here comes from a study of cytomegalovirus exposure and HLA in healthy donors. Study findings and constraints: Per a later analysis, 15,000 to 20,000 TCR beta sequences showed association with HLA alleles at 0.05 false discovery rate. The sole available immune exposure information was CMV serostatus.

Regarding this clone: No antigen is known for it.

The PCR had 60 Vbeta and 13 Jbeta primers. Original handling: In a later analysis, of 79 million or so unique beta chains, roughly 10 million appeared in at least two donors. TCRdb's table, derived via immunoSEQ multiplex PCR, lists solely in-frame clones and lacks some. The D gene and trimming were derived from the DNA, and the V and J assignments and clone size from that table. The specimen's table records 110,000 to 150,000 clones. Trimming took off 0 bases at V and 5 bases at J, with 13 bases between the two ends. The CDR3 runs to 15 residues. Germline CDR1 is KGHSH and CDR2 is LQKENI. The gene calls are TRBV18 and TRBJ2-5; D possibly corresponds to TRBD2 (5 bases). The specimen was PBMCs. The receptor comes from a male donor in good health and CMV-seronegative. In DNA form, the CDR3 reads TGTGCCAGCTCACCACCCCGATCCACGGGGGAGACCCAGTACTTC. This translates into CASSPPRSTGETQYF.